This T cell receptor (beta chain) was observed in a study of cytomegalovirus exposure and HLA in healthy donors. Whole-study findings and limits: The HLA-A and HLA-B alleles of most subjects were reportedly predicted accurately from TCR beta sequences.

PCR used 60 Vbeta primers and 13 Jbeta primers. Produced via immunoSEQ multiplex PCR; TCRdb's table is partial and in-frame only. The table includes 150,000 to 200,000 clones, about 85% detected once. A word on this clone: The antigen remains unidentified.

Per germline, CDR1 SGHKS and CDR2 YYEKEE (reference sequence). The CDR3 has 16 residues. V lost 1 base to trimming and J lost 2 bases; unmatched junction nucleotides: 4. Sequencing was carried out using PBMCs. This receptor was taken from a woman aged 45-60 years in good health and CMV-seronegative. The rearrangement joins TRBV5-5 to TRBJ2-7; TRBD2 agrees at 12 bases. CDR3 sequence: CASSLSPSGRAYEQYF. The CDR3 DNA reads as TGTGCCAGCAGCTTGAGCCCTAGCGGGAGGGCCTACGAGCAGTACTTC.